The source of this TCR beta chain is a study of lymphopenia after photon versus proton radiotherapy (dated by TCRdb to the late 2010s). Regarding the study in general: Photon and proton radiation therapy were compared by the study for their immunological effects in patients with gastrointestinal tumors who developed high-grade lymphopenia. The cohort comprised 20 patients with gastrointestinal tumors who received either photon or proton therapy and then developed lymphopenia. The study was designed to characterize how the impact on the immune system differs between the two radiation modalities.

Worth noting for this clone: Its antigen is not yet known. No much larger clonotype is one base removed from it; base qualities were not supplied.

Receptor amplification or capture employed the immunoSEQ multiplex PCR assay. Alongside multiparametric flow cytometry, deep sequencing of rearranged TCR beta loci was used to profile the T cell repertoires. Here the immuneACCESS table is served through TCRdb, limited to in-frame sequences with V and J called. Missing clones are a known gap in these copies; in checked studies unresolved V genes cover under half, and the rest lacks a known reason. The table for this sample lists about 58,000 clones; approximately 84% of them were counted only once. The ten biggest clones cover just over 2% of the sample. Broader findings and caveats from the paper: Relative stability during treatment was observed in proton-treated patients, whereas loss of naive T cells and TCR diversity and gain of effector/memory populations were observed in photon-treated patients. After the lymphocyte count nadir, photon-treated repertoires showed oligoclonal expansion, especially of CD8+ Temra cells, which drove the drop in diversity. Across the cohort, among patients who died, a greater drop in TCR diversity after the nadir was inversely correlated with overall survival time. The authors looked at the survival association only in patients who died, and they framed better survival with proton therapy as a possibility rather than a demonstrated result.

CDR1 MDHEN and CDR2 SYDVKM were looked up in the germline V gene. V drops 5 bases and J drops 4 bases, leaving 21 bases in between. The CDR3 measures 18 amino acids from cysteine to phenylalanine. CDR3 DNA is the only sequence kept; it has 54 bases, read in frame from the first base. The TCR originated in a man in his 60s with pancreatic cancer. The specimen comprised peripheral blood, sampled from a patient treated with proton-based radiotherapy. Recombination connected TRBV28 to TRBJ1-6, with TRBD1 as a weak D call on 5 bases. The DNA sequence is TGTGCCAGCAGTGATCCCGACAGCTCGAGCTTTTATAATTCACCCCTCCACTTT. Protein translation: CASSDPDSSSFYNSPLHF.